This T cell receptor beta chain appears in the sequencing data of a study of neoadjuvant anti-PD-1 for oral cavity cancer. In the study overall: Patients without progression got a fourth dose around day 43.

Six replicates per PBMC sample, mostly from about 460 ng of genomic DNA. The table came from immunoSEQ multiplex PCR; TCRdb's copy has only in-frame clones and leaves some out. This table has 60,000 to 75,000 clones, about 86% appearing once. CDR3 length: 16 amino acids. Trimming took 1 base from V and 8 from J, leaving 20 bases between them. CDR1 is LNHDA, CDR2 SQIVND, per germline (reference sequence). Analysis of PBMCs was direct, with no culture step. Specimen: PBMCs, collected before nivolumab (anti-PD-1) treatment. The receptor comes from a person aged 35-80 years with oral cavity squamous cell carcinoma. This chain connects TRBV19 to TRBJ1-2; D is perhaps TRBD1 (5 bases). The CDR3 coding sequence is TGTGCCAGTAGTATAGGGGGGACCGATACCTCCCTAGGCTACACCTTC. Its translation: CASSIGGTDTSLGYTF. Filled out from reference TRBV19 and TRBJ1-2, the complete variable domain reads DGGITQSPKYLFRKEGQNVTLSCEQNLNHDAMYWYRQDPGQGLRLIYYSQIVNDFQKGDIAEGYSVSREKKESFPLTVTSAQKNPTAFYLCASSIGGTDTSLGYTFGSGTRLTVV.